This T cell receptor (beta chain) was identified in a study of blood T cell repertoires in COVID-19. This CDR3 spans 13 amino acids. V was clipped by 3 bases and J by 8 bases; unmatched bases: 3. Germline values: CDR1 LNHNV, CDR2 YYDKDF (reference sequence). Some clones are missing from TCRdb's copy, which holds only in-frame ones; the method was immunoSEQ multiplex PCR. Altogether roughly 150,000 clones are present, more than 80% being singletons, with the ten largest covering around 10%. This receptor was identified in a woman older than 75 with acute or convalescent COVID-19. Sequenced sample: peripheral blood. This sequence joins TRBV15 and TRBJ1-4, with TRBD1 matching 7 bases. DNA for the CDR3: TGTGCCACCAGCAGGACAGGGTGGGAAAAACTGTTTTTT. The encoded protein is CATSRTGWEKLFF.